The T cell receptor beta chain described here comes from a study of blood T cell repertoires in COVID-19. Across the study: The samples span acute and convalescent COVID-19 from the United States, Italy and Spain.

V lost 9 bases and J lost 2, with 8 bases in between. The CDR3 is made up of 12 amino acids. Per the germline V gene, CDR1 is MDHEN and CDR2 is SYDVKM. As processed by the authors: Amplifying reference gene primers gave estimates of nucleated cell counts. Sequencing was performed with immunoSEQ multiplex PCR; in TCRdb, only in-frame clones are kept and a portion is missing. The DNA was the basis for D and trimming; V, J and clone size are from that table. The sample lists over 250,000 clones; 89% were seen once. Regarding this clone: The same CDR3 can be traced to other DNA sequences in this sample.

Clinical histories supplied by participants themselves formed the basis of cohort assignment. The sequenced sample consisted of PBMCs or T cells enriched from blood (not recorded which). This clonotype was sampled from a woman aged 55-69 years who had recovered from COVID-19. V is TRBV28 and J is TRBJ2-1, with D maybe TRBD2 (6 bases). The CDR3 DNA sequence: TGTGCCAGTGGGGGGACCTACAATGAGCAGTTCTTC. This translates into CASGGTYNEQFF.